The clone carrying this TCR beta chain was picked up a small number of times. The antigen remains unidentified. This CDR3 is 15 amino acids long. The germline V gene encodes CDR1 SGDLS and CDR2 YYNGEE. Trimming at V came to 3 bases and at J to 2 bases, leaving 6 bases not matched to a gene. Each CDR3 protein gets one entry after TCRdb re-called the 5' RACE reads with MiXCR. The sample comprises roughly 150,000 distinct CDR3 sequences, roughly a quarter of which are singletons, and roughly a quarter rests with the top ten. This entry belongs to a study of T-cell memory formation after mild COVID-19. Study observations and caveats: Pre-infection memory harbored some responding clones, suggesting cross-reactive memory joined.

This TCR was sampled from an adult woman who had mild COVID-19 (a few samples of this study predate the infection). Cell type and time point are not known. The genes are TRBV9 and TRBJ2-7; 9 bases line up with TRBD1. Sequenced: PBMCs or a T cell subset sorted from them (not recorded which). The DNA of the CDR3 is TGTGCCAGCAGCGAGGGGACAGGGAACCCCTACGAGCAGTACTTC. This sequence encodes CASSEGTGNPYEQYF.